The present T cell receptor (beta chain) was sequenced within a study of blood T cell repertoires in COVID-19. This CDR3 is built from 19 residues. Using immunoSEQ multiplex PCR, the repertoire was profiled, and TCRdb retains in-frame clones only, with some absent. The sample records about 210,000 clones, around 83% being singletons. The chain joins TRBV12-2 to TRBJ1-5; the DNA was not used to check the table's D call, TRBD1. TRBV12-2 is marked as a pseudogene. Source material: peripheral blood. The clonotype was recovered from a woman aged 70-85 years with COVID-19, enrolled during active disease. CDR3 bases: TGTGCAAGTCGCTTAGCGCCGGTCCTCCTAGGGGGTTATAATCAGCCCCAGCATTTT. It specifies CASRLAPVLLGGYNQPQHF.